Listed here is a single T cell receptor (beta chain). Antigen: not known. This entry belongs to a study of T cell repertoires in cytomegalovirus infection. TCRdb ran MiXCR on the reads and lists one entry per CDR3 protein. The sample holds around 77,000 distinct CDR3 sequences, approximately 22% seen once. The sequencing used CD8+ T cells from cultured PBMCs, collected from culture after CMV antigen stimulation. The origin of this receptor is a human donor in good health (CMV status not recorded). Some clones in this sample may be carry-over from other donors' samples.

CDR3 sequence: CASSLPPRTEAFF. In nucleotides, the CDR3 is TGTGCCAGCAGTTTACCGCCTCGGACTGAAGCTTTCTTT. The chain employs TRBV12-3 or TRBV12-4 and TRBJ1-1; no clear D gene. There are 13 residues in the CDR3. The ends were cut back, 2 bases at V and 5 bases at J, with 9 bases in the middle.